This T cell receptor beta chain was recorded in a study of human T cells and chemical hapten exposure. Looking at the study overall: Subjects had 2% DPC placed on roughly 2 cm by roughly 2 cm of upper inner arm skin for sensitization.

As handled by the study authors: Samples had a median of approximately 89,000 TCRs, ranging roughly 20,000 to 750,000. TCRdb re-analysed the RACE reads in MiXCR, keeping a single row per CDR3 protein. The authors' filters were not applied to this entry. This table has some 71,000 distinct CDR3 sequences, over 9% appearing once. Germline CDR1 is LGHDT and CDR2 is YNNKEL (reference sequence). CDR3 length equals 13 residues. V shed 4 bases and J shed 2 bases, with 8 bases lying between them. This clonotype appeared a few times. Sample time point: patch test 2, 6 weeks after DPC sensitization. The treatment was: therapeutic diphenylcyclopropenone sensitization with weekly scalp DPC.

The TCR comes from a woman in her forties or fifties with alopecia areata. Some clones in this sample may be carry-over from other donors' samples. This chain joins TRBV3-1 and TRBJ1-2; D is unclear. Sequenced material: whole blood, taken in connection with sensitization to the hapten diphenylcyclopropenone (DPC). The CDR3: CASSRPPNYGYTF. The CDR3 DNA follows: TGTGCCAGCAGCCGACCGCCGAACTATGGCTACACCTTC.